This T cell receptor (beta chain) emerged from a study of T cell repertoires in cytomegalovirus infection. The overall study: CMV epitopes used comprised recently identified HLA-C-restricted ones and well-studied HLA-B-restricted ones. Public TCR beta signatures marked donors with CMV infection and the matching HLA. Study-level points and caveats: Summed frequency of shared TCR beta families picked out CMV carriers who also had the relevant HLA. HLA-C-restricted CMV-specific TCR beta clonotypes prevailed in the ex vivo response.

With respect to this clonotype: Its antigen is unidentified.

MiXCR, applied by TCRdb to the reads, yields one record per CDR3 protein. The sample consists of about 700,000 distinct CDR3 sequences, around 31% of them appearing once. This CDR3 has 14 amino acids. V lost 8 bases, J lost 3 bases, and 14 bases lay in between. Germline V gene lookup returns CDR1 MNHNS and CDR2 SASEGT. This receptor was identified in a human donor in good health (CMV status not recorded). Some clones in this sample may be carry-over from other donors' samples. The genes are TRBV6-1 and TRBJ2-1, with D maybe TRBD1 (5 bases). This sample comprised cultured PBMCs, obtained from culture after CMV antigen stimulation. CDR3 in amino acids: CASQGRLLYNEQFF. The CDR3 nucleotides read TGTGCCAGCCAGGGTCGACTCCTCTACAATGAGCAGTTCTTC.